This T cell receptor beta chain originates from a study of T cells in Graves' hyperthyroidism and ophthalmopathy. Study as a whole: At initial diagnosis, before any treatment had begun, peripheral blood was obtained.

Amplified TCR beta CDR3 regions came from RNA transcripts. Using the HTBI primer set, a first-round RT-PCR was run on the TCR CDR3. TCRdb re-called the multiplex PCR reads with MiXCR, one entry per CDR3 protein. The data show 700,000 or so distinct CDR3 sequences, with about a sixth seen just once and about 8.4% held by the top ten. The CDR3 spans 17 residues. CDR1 is MGHRA and CDR2 is YSYEKL in the germline V gene. Losses at the gene ends were 4 bases for V and 13 bases for J; bases not matched to a gene: 18. Investigators excluded patients with uncontrolled infection, other autoimmune disease, pregnancy or lactation. Clinical symptoms, serum thyroxine, TRAb, thyroid ultrasound and orbital computed tomography informed diagnoses. From roughly 10 ml of fresh peripheral blood, PBMCs were isolated.

V is TRBV4-1 and J is TRBJ2-1, with 11 bases lining up with TRBD2. The TCR was taken from a man between 18 and 29 years old with Graves' hyperthyroidism. Sequenced material: blood. The CDR3 loop is CASSRPPTSGSSGGQFF. CDR3 sequence (DNA): TGCGCCAGCAGCCGTCCCCCAACTAGCGGGAGTTCGGGGGGTCAGTTCTTC.